This entry describes one T cell receptor beta chain. The antigen remains unidentified. TCRdb re-called the 5' RACE reads through MiXCR, storing one row per CDR3 protein. Here the sample spans fewer than 550,000 distinct CDR3 sequences, 13% to 15% being singletons. The CDR3 is 13 residues long. Germline V CDR1 and CDR2: SQVTM, ANQGSEA. V was pared by 4 bases and J by 4 bases, with 12 bases between. The data derive from a study of identical twins. Findings and caveats of the study: Compared with unrelated sharing, twin-shared out-of-frame alpha sequences had more low-probability sequences. Weaker excess sharing between twins was seen in beta out-of-frame sequences. Fewer insertions were carried by abundant cord blood beta clonotypes, but none was seen in memory repertoires.

The same data also went into a second study, on yellow fever vaccine responses in identical twins.

The chain employs TRBV29-1 and TRBJ2-3; D possibly corresponds to TRBD2 (6 bases). The clonotype comes from a young woman in good health. Input material: CD4+ T cells sorted from blood. The CDR3 nucleotides read TGCAGCGTTGGGGCGGGACTCGCAGATACGCAGTATTTT. The encoded protein is CSVGAGLADTQYF.